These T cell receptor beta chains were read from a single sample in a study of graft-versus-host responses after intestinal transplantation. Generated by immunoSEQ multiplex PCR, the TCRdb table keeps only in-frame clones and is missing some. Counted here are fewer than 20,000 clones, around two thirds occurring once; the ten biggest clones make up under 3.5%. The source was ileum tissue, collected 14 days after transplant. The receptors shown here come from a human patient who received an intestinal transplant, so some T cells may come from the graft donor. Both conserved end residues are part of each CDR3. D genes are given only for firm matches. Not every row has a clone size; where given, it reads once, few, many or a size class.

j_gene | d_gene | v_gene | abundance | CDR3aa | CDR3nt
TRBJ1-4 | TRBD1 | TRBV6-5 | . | CASSYWGGQDNEKLFF | TGTGCCAGCAGTTATTGGGGGGGACAGGATAATGAAAAACTGTTTTTT
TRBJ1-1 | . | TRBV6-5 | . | CASSYSGGPNTEAFF | TGTGCCAGCAGTTACTCAGGTGGGCCGAACACTGAAGCTTTCTTT
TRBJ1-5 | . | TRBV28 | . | CASSFPYSNQPQHF | TGTGCCAGCAGTTTCCCGTATAGCAATCAGCCCCAGCATTTT
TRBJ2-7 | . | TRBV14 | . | CASSQEEPTGRKGYEQYF | TGTGCCAGCAGCCAAGAAGAACCTACGGGACGAAAGGGGTACGAGCAGTACTTC
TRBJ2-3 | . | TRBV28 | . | CASRLGYVADTQYF | TGTGCCAGCAGACTAGGATATGTTGCAGATACGCAGTATTTT
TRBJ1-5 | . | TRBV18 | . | CASSPPRGSHNQPQHF | TGTGCCAGCTCACCACCACGGGGGTCCCACAATCAGCCCCAGCATTTT
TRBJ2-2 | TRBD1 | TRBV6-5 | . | CASQTGALNTGELFF | TGTGCCAGCCAGACAGGGGCCTTGAACACCGGGGAGCTGTTTTTT
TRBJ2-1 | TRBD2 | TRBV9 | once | CASSVGPQGGDGEQFF | TGTGCCAGCAGCGTAGGGCCTCAGGGAGGGGATGGTGAGCAGTTCTTC
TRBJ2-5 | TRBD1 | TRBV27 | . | CASSPWTGRQETQYF | TGTGCCAGCAGTCCTTGGACAGGGCGCCAAGAGACCCAGTACTTC
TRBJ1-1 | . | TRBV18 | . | CASSPKMRTEAFF | TGTGCCAGCTCACCAAAGATGCGCACTGAAGCTTTCTTT
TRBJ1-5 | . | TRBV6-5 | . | CASNTRRGGQPQHF | TGTGCCAGCAACACAAGACGGGGGGGTCAGCCCCAGCATTTT
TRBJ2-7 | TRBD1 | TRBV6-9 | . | CASSYPGQGSYEQYF | TGTGCCAGCAGTTACCCCGGACAGGGGAGCTACGAGCAGTACTTC
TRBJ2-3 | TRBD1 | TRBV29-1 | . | CSGRGTGGNTDTQYF | TGCAGCGGAAGAGGAACAGGGGGGAACACAGATACGCAGTATTTT
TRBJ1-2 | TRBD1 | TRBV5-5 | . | CASSLQGESYGYTF | TGTGCCAGCAGCTTGCAGGGGGAGTCCTATGGCTACACCTTC
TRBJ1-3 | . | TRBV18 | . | CASSRLGAAGNTIYF | TGTGCCAGCTCACGACTAGGGGCGGCTGGAAACACCATATATTTT
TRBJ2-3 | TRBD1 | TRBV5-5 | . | CASSLFPDDRGPPDTQYF | TGTGCCAGCAGCTTGTTTCCTGATGATAGGGGGCCGCCAGATACGCAGTATTTT
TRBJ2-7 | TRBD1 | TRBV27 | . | CASSLVGGNYEQYF | TGTGCCAGCAGTTTAGTAGGGGGCAACTACGAGCAGTACTTC
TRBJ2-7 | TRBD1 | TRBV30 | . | CAWTQTGAEQYF | TGTGCCTGGACGCAGACAGGGGCCGAGCAGTACTTC
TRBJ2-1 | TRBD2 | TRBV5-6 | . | CASSLELAGVGNEQFF | TGTGCCAGCAGCTTGGAATTAGCGGGAGTAGGGAATGAGCAGTTCTTC
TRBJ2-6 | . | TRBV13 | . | CASSFGRRRNVLTF | TGTGCCAGCAGCTTCGGACGGAGGAGGAACGTCCTGACTTTC
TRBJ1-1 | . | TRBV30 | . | CAWSVMGLTEAFF | TGTGCCTGGAGTGTTATGGGGCTTACTGAAGCTTTCTTT
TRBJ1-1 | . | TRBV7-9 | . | CASSLGANTEAFF | TGTGCCAGCAGCTTAGGAGCGAACACTGAAGCTTTCTTT
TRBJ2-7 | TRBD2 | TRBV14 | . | CASSHLYGTTDYEQYF | TGTGCCAGCAGCCACCTTTATGGGACTACCGACTACGAGCAGTACTTC
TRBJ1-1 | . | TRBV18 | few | CASSPQGDTEAFF | TGTGCCAGCTCACCGCAGGGAGACACTGAAGCTTTCTTT
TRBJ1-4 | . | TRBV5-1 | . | CASSLDGRGASEKLFF | TGCGCCAGCAGCTTGGATGGCAGAGGGGCTTCTGAAAAACTGTTTTTT
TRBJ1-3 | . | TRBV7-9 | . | CASSLNQPGRAGNTIYF | TGTGCCAGCAGCTTGAACCAACCCGGGAGGGCCGGAAACACCATATATTTT
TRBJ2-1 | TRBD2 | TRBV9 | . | CASSLGTSGYNEQFF | TGTGCCAGCAGCCTCGGGACTAGCGGTTACAATGAGCAGTTCTTC
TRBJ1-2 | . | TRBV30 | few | CAWSVTGYGYTF | TGTGCCTGGAGTGTCACGGGGTACGGCTACACCTTC
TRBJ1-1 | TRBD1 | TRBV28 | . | CASSSGQGTEAFF | TGTGCCAGCAGCAGCGGACAGGGCACTGAAGCTTTCTTT
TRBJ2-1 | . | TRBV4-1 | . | CASSQARANEQFF | TGCGCCAGCAGCCAAGCCAGGGCCAATGAGCAGTTCTTC
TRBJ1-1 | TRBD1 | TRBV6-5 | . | CASSYRDRVLKAFF | TGTGCCAGCAGTTACCGGGACAGGGTTTTAAAAGCTTTCTTT
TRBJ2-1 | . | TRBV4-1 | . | CASSQPAEWGSEQFF | TGCGCCAGCAGCCAACCCGCGGAGTGGGGCAGTGAGCAGTTCTTC
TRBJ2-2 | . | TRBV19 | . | CASSIFWGSGTGELFF | TGTGCCAGTAGTATTTTTTGGGGTTCGGGCACCGGGGAGCTGTTTTTT
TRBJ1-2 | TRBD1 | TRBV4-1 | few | CASSLQDPFGQGGYGYTF | TGCGCCAGCAGCCTCCAGGACCCATTCGGACAGGGCGGCTATGGCTACACCTTC
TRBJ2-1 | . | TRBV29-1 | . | CSVRVPGIYNEQFF | TGCAGCGTCCGAGTCCCGGGCATCTACAATGAGCAGTTCTTC
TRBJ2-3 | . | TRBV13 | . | CASSSATDTQYF | TGTGCCAGCAGCTCAGCCACAGATACGCAGTATTTT
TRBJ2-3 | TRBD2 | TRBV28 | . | CASSAGTSSADTQYF | TGTGCCAGCAGTGCCGGGACTAGCAGCGCAGATACGCAGTATTTT
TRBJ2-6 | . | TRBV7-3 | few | CASSLSFGANVLTF | TGTGCCAGCAGCTTAAGCTTTGGGGCCAACGTCCTGACTTTC
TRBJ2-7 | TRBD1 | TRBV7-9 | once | CASSSRDSLLEQYF | TGTGCCAGCAGCTCTCGGGACAGTCTATTGGAGCAGTACTTC
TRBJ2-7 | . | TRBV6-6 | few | CASRVGPAYEQYF | TGTGCCAGCAGGGTAGGGCCAGCCTACGAGCAGTACTTC
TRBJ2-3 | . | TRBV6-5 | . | CASSYAVLADTQYF | TGTGCCAGCAGTTACGCGGTCCTAGCTGATACGCAGTATTTT
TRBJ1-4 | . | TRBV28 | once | CASSFSRKKLFF | TGTGCCAGCAGTTTTTCCAGAAAAAAACTGTTTTTT
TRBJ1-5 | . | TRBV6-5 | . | CASSLGGTQPQHF | TGTGCCAGCAGTCTGGGAGGGACTCAGCCCCAGCATTTT
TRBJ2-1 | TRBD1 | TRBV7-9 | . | CASSSLEQGTDNEQFF | TGTGCCAGCAGCTCCCTGGAACAGGGGACCGACAATGAGCAGTTCTTC
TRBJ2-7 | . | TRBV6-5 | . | CASSYDTDTTYEQYF | TGTGCCAGCAGTTACGACACAGACACAACCTACGAGCAGTACTTC
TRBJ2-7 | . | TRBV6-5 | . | CASSYGTTYEQYF | TGTGCCAGCAGTTACGGGACAACCTACGAGCAGTACTTC
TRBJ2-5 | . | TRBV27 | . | CASGLGGRLGQETQYF | TGTGCCAGCGGCTTGGGGGGGCGGTTAGGGCAAGAGACCCAGTACTTC
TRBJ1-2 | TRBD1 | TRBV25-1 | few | CASSHQTGMGYTF | TGTGCCAGCAGTCACCAGACAGGGATGGGCTACACCTTC
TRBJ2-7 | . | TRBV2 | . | CASSDHGRRDEQYF | TGTGCCAGCAGTGATCACGGGCGCCGGGACGAGCAGTACTTC